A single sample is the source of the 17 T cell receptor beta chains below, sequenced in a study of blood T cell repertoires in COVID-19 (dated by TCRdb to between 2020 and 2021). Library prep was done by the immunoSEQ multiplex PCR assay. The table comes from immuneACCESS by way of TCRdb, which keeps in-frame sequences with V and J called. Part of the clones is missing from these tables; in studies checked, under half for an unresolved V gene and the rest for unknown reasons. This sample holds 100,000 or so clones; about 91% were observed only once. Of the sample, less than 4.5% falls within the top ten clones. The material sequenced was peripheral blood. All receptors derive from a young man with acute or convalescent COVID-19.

The CDR3 spells CASSEFIGLVSNNEQFF. DNA for the CDR3: TGCGCCAGCAGTGAGTTCATCGGACTAGTGAGTAACAATGAGCAGTTCTTC. J is TRBJ2-1 and V is TRBV10-2; 7 nucleotides match TRBD2. The junction had 11 bases not matched to a gene; V was cut back by 1 base and J by 5 bases. The CDR3 runs to 17 residues. Germline CDR1 WSHSY, CDR2 SAAADI.

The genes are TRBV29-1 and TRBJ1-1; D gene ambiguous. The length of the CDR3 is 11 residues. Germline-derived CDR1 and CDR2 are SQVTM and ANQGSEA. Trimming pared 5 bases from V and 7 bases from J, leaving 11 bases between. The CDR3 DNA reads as TGCAGCGTTAGAGGGAACGGTGAAGCTTTCTTT. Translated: CSVRGNGEAFF. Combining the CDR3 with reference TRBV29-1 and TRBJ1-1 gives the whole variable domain SAVISQKPSRDICQRGTSLTIQCQVDSQVTMMFWYRQQPGQSLTLIATANQGSEATYESGFVIDKFPISRPNLTFSTLTVSNMSPEDSSIYLCSVRGNGEAFFGQGTRLTVV.

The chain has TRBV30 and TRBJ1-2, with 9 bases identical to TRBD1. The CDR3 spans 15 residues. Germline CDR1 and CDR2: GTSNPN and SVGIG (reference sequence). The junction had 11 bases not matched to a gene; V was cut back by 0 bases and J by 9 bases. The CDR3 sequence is CAWSVQGQGRGSYTF. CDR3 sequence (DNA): TGTGCCTGGAGTGTACAGGGACAGGGAAGGGGGAGCTACACCTTC.

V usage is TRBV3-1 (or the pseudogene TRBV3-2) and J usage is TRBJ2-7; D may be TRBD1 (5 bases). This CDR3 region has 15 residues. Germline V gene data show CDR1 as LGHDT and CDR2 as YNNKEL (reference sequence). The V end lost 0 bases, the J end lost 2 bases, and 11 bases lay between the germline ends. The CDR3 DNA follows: TGTGCCAGCAGCCAAGAGGGCAGGGCACCCTACGAGCAGTACTTC. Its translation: CASSQEGRAPYEQYF.

CDR3 coding DNA: TGCGCCAGCAGCCAAGGCCCGGACAGTCAAGAGACCCAGTACTTC. Its translation: CASSQGPDSQETQYF. V usage is TRBV4-1 and J usage is TRBJ2-5; tentatively, D is TRBD1 (6 bases). Germline assignment: CDR1 MGHRA and CDR2 YSYEKL. This CDR3 comprises 15 residues. Trimming took off 1 base at V and 2 bases at J, with 11 bases between the two ends.

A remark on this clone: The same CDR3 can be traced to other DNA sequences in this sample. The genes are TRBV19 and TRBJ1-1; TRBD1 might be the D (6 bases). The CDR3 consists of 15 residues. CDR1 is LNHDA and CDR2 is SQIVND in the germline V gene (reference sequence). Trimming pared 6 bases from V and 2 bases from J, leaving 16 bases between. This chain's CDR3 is CASSIRGVPNTEAFF. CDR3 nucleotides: TGTGCCAGTAGCATCAGGGGAGTCCCTAACACTGAAGCTTTCTTT.

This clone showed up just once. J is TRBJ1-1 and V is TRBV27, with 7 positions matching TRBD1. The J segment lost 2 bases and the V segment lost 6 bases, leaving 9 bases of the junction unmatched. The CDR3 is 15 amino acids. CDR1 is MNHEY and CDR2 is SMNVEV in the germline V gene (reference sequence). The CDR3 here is CASRPYRDSNTEAFF. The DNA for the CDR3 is TGTGCCAGCAGGCCCTACCGGGACAGCAACACTGAAGCTTTCTTT.

CDR3 residues: CASSLARQGGNTEAFF. CDR3 coding DNA: TGTGCCAGCAGCTTAGCCCGACAGGGGGGGAACACTGAAGCTTTCTTT. The V call is TRBV11-2, the J call TRBJ1-1; 9 bases agree with TRBD1. CDR1 and CDR2 from the germline V gene are SGHAT and FQNNGV. CDR3 size: 16 residues. Unmatched junction bases numbered 4, after V lost 1 base and J lost 1 base.

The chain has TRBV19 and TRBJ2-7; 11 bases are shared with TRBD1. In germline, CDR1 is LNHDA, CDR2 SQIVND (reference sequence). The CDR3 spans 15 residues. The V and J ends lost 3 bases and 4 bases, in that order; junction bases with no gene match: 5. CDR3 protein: CASSIFGQGAYEQYF. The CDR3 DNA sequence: TGTGCCAGTAGTATCTTCGGACAGGGGGCTTACGAGCAGTACTTC.

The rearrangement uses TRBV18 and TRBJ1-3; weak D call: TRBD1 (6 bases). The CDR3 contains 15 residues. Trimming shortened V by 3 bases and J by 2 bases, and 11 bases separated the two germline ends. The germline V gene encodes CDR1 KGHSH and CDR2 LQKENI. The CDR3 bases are TGTGCCAGCTCACCGGCACAGGGAACTGGAAACACCATATATTTT. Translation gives CASSPAQGTGNTIYF.

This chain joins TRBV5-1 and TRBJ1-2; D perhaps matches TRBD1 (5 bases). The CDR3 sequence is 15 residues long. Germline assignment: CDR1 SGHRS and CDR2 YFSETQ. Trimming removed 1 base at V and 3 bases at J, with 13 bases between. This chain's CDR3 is CASSLRSVRDYGYTF. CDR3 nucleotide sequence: TGCGCCAGCAGCTTGAGGTCGGTCAGGGACTATGGCTACACCTTC.

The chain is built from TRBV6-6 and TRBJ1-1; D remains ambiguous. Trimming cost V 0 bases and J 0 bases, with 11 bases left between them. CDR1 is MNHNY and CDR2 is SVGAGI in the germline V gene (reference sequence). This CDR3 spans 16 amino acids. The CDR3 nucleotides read TGTGCCAGCAGTTACTCAAAGGGAGGCATGAACACTGAAGCTTTCTTT. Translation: CASSYSKGGMNTEAFF.

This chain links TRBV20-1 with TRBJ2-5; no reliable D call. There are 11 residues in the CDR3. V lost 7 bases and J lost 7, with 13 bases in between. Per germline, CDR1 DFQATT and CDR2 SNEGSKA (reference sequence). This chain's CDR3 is CSVNPPGTQYF. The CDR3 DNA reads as TGCAGTGTCAACCCCCCCGGGACCCAGTACTTC.

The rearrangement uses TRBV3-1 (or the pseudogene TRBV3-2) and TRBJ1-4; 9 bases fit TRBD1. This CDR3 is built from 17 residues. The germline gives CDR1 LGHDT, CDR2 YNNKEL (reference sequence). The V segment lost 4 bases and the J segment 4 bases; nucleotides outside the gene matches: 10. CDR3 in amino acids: CASSPPSLGQGNEKLFF. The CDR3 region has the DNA TGTGCCAGCAGCCCCCCTAGTTTGGGACAGGGTAATGAAAAACTGTTTTTT.

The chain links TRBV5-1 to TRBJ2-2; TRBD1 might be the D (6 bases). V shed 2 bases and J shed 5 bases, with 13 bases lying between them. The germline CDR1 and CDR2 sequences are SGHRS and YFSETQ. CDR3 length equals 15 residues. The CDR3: CASSFYITGTGELFF. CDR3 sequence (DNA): TGCGCCAGCAGCTTTTATATCACAGGGACCGGGGAGCTGTTTTTT.

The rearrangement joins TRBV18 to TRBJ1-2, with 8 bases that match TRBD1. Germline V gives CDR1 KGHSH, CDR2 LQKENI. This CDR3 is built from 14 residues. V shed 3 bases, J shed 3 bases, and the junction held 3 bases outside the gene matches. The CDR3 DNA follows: TGTGCCAGCTCACCGACAGGGGACGACTATGGCTACACCTTC. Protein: CASSPTGDDYGYTF.

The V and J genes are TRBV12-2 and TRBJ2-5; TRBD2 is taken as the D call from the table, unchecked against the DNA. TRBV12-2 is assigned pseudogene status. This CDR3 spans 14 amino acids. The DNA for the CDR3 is TGTGCAAGTCGCTCGCAGCGGGACACAGAGACCCAGTACTTC. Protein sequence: CASRSQRDTETQYF.